Included here is one T cell receptor (beta chain) sequence, with context. As yet, its antigen is unknown. The sample is drawn from a study of long-term antiretroviral therapy in people with HIV. Findings of the study overall: Before ART, certain clones expanded, and these dominated the repertoire at all time points. Someone took the blood between about 2003 and 2018, maybe while older ART regimens were in use.

Germline V lookup: CDR1 MNHEY, CDR2 SMNVEV (reference sequence). The V and J ends lost 7 bases and 1 base, in that order; junction bases with no gene match: 17. The CDR3 has 19 residues. Samples were assayed with immunoSEQ v3.0 at survey level. Using immunoSEQ multiplex PCR, the repertoire was profiled, and TCRdb retains in-frame clones only, with some absent. The repertoire holds approximately 33,000 clones, with 75% to 90% as singletons. The receptor's source is a man between 18 and 29 years old with HIV. This specimen was unsorted PBMCs, taken 0.8 years before starting antiretroviral therapy. The chain uses TRBV27 and TRBJ2-1; 9 bases are shared with TRBD2. CDR3 sequence (DNA): TGTGCCAGCACCTCCAGAGCTTTAGCGGGAGCGTGGTCCTACAATGAGCAGTTCTTC. Protein: CASTSRALAGAWSYNEQFF.